The clone carrying this T cell receptor beta chain has ten or more counts. Its antigen is unidentified. Unmatched junction bases numbered 13, after V lost 4 bases and J lost 6 bases. Germline CDR1 LNHDA, CDR2 SQIVND (reference sequence). The CDR3 is made up of 16 amino acids. Quantitative barcoded 5'-RACE was used to prepare TCR beta libraries. TCRdb redid the calling of the 5' RACE reads with MiXCR, one entry per CDR3 protein. The data contain around 150,000 distinct CDR3 sequences, about 7.3% of them singletons. This entry is derived from a study of CD8 T cells in ankylosing spondylitis. Study conclusions and caveats: Both synovial fluid and blood in reactive arthritis had previously been reported to carry some motif variants. A motif of eight highly homologous TCR beta variants was seen as apparently characteristic of ankylosing spondylitis blood. Reports say disease-linked clones showed up significantly more in matched ankylosing spondylitis synovial fluid.

The clonotype comes from a female donor with ankylosing spondylitis or in good health (not recorded which). The rearrangement joins TRBV19 to TRBJ1-1, with 8 bases fitting TRBD1. Sequencing used blood, either unsorted or a sorted T cell fraction (not recorded which). CDR3 sequence: CASSTTSRTGLPEAFF. CDR3 nucleotides: TGTGCCAGTAGTACCACCTCGAGGACAGGGCTCCCTGAAGCTTTCTTT.